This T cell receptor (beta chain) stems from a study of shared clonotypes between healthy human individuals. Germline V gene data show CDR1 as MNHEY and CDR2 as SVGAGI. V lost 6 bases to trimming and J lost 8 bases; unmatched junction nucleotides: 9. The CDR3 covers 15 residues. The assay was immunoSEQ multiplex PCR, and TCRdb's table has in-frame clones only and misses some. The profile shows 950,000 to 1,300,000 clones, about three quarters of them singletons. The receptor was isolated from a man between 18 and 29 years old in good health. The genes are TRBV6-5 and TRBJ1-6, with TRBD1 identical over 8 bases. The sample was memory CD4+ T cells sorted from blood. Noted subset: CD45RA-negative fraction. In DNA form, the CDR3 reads TGTGCCAGCAGGGATCGACAGGGGAGACATTCACCCCTCCACTTT. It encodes CASRDRQGRHSPLHF.